This T cell receptor (beta chain) emerged from a study of identical twins. Overall study results and limits: Out-of-frame sharing of TCR alpha in monozygotic twins was underestimated by models. Insertions were reduced in abundant cord blood beta clonotypes but not in memory repertoires.

All donors comprised healthy Caucasians. This clonotype has only a few counts. The antigen is undetermined. Looked up from germline, CDR1 is MNHNS and CDR2 is SASEGT. The trim removed 2 bases at V and 6 bases at J, leaving 13 bases unmatched. The CDR3 has 17 amino acids. Template switching created a universal primer site, and the cDNA included unique molecular identifiers. TCRdb reprocessed the 5' RACE reads with MiXCR, giving one entry per CDR3 protein. The data contain 450,000 or so distinct CDR3 sequences, about 18% of them singletons. The specimen was naive T cells sorted from blood. The receptor comes from a man aged 45-60 years in good health. This chain links TRBV6-1 with TRBJ2-3, with 8 bases fitting TRBD2. Written as DNA, the CDR3 is TGTGCCAGCAGTGAATTAGGCGGGCGGGGGGCGTGGGATACGCAGTATTTT. It specifies CASSELGGRGAWDTQYF.